This record concerns one TCR beta chain sequence. The specificity of this receptor is unknown. No base quality values were provided; no much bigger clone lies one nucleotide off. These data belong to a study of blood T cell repertoires in COVID-19 (dated by TCRdb to about 2020). For context, the study as a whole: Samples from collaborators originated in the United States, Italy and Spain and spanned both the acute and convalescent phases of COVID-19. The prospective study material was composed of cDNA or gDNA derived from T cells, B-cell-depleted T cells, or PBMCs. The dataset comprised deeply sampled blood TCRbeta repertoires from subjects exposed to, actively infected with, or recovered from COVID-19. The repertoires were released in a freely available public database meant as a resource for research on the immune response to SARS-CoV-2. The samples were drawn from the first 160 participants of the ongoing ImmuneRACE study and from 1,200 or so subjects provided by 6 global collaborators. The sample metadata nearly always contained a de-identified subject ID, COVID-19 status, age in years and sex. Where available, HLA class I and class II types were obtained from metadata supplied by the sample provider rather than from assay-based typing.

Enrolling through a virtual design, the prospective study's participants ranged in age from roughly 18 to 90 years and lived across roughly 23 United States geographic areas. To assign participants to cohorts, the prospective study relied on clinical history that participants themselves reported in a screening survey and a study questionnaire. Recovered participants in ImmuneRACE Cohort 3 were defined as having two consecutive negative NP/OP PCR tests, clearance from a healthcare professional, or resolution of symptoms. In the prospective study, mobile phlebotomists collected whole blood, serum and a nasopharyngeal or oropharyngeal swab from each participant. Over an approximately 2-month period, participants in the prospective study had the option of providing additional blood draws and questionnaires. Before DNA extraction, blood samples from the prospective study were shipped at room temperature or frozen.

TCRbeta CDR3 regions were amplified from genomic DNA by means of the immunoSEQ Assay, a bias-controlled multiplex PCR. On the authors' methods: The number of nucleated cells in each sample was estimated from the amplification of reference gene primers within the assay. To quantify the absolute abundance of each unique TCRbeta CDR3 rearrangement, sequence reads were collapsed and filtered. Productive Simpson clonality was computed per sample as the square root of Simpson's diversity index over productive rearrangements. Not all clones reach the TCRdb copy of this immuneACCESS table, which keeps in-frame sequences only. Checked studies attribute under half of the gap to unresolved V genes and leave the rest unexplained. V, J and clone size are those of that table, while D and trimming were read from the DNA. The sample table contains nearly 400,000 clones; only one count was recorded for roughly 89% of them. 1.7% of the sample comes from the top ten.

Overall study outcomes, separate from this receptor: The quantity of clinical and demographic metadata differed by source and by participant and was supplied without curation.

The V end loses 2 bases and the J end loses 6 bases, and a stretch of 11 bases separates them. The CDR3 has 15 amino acids, counting the end cysteine and phenylalanine. Only the CDR3 region is kept as DNA, spanning 45 bases read in frame from base 1. The germline V gene specifies LGHNA as CDR1 and YSLEER as CDR2. This receptor chain uses TRBV4-3 and TRBJ1-6; D gene: possibly TRBD1, on 6 matching bases. This sequence originates from a woman in her twenties or thirties who had recovered from COVID-19. The sequenced material came from PBMCs or T cells enriched from blood (not recorded which). The bases read TGCGCCAGCAGCCAATCTCGGACAGTTAATTCACCCCTCCACTTT. Its protein reads: CASSQSRTVNSPLHF.